This T cell receptor (beta chain) was recovered during a study of cytomegalovirus exposure and HLA in healthy donors (dated by TCRdb to 2015 to 2018). Broadly, across the study: An earlier analysis of several hundred of the donors reported about 290 Gb of sequence data and roughly 110 million unique TCR beta sequences from some 180 million T cells. Around 320 gigabases of sequencing data and 78 million or so unique TCR sequences were included in an early release covering around 650 HLA-typed donors. The genetic ancestry cluster associated with self-reported Caucasian donors included about four fifths of the 398 genotyped donors. The study aimed to test whether cataloging public T cell receptors could reveal signatures of past pathogen exposure. Using immunosequencing, the study profiled T cell repertoires from some 670 subjects and related those repertoires to cytomegalovirus serostatus. Along with the roughly 700-subject first cohort, a separate validation cohort of over 90 different subjects was used. To predict cytomegalovirus infection status, the study combined high-throughput TCR immunosequencing, statistical association of individual TCRs with disease status, and machine learning. A later analysis re-examined previously published TCR beta repertoires from several hundred donors and added high-resolution HLA genotyping to investigate patterns of TCR occurrence. Rather than using new phenotypic data, the later analysis identified candidate immune exposures from TCR beta sequences and from how often those sequences occurred across donors. In an earlier analysis of 500 to 650 of the donors, high-throughput TCR beta sequencing was used to judge whether each TCR beta V gene segment behaved as functional or pseudogenic. Alongside the repertoire data, information on donor age, sex, ethnicity and CMV serostatus was compiled. Genome-wide SNP genotypes for about 65% of the roughly 670 donors were used in a later genetic analysis, which treated that subset as a discovery cohort. All discovery cohort repertoires had been generated on a single sequencing platform. Class I and class II HLA loci were covered by the typing at four-digit resolution. The number of typed donors differed by locus: about 620-640 for A, B, C, DRB1 and DQB1; 522 for DQA1; fewer than 610 for DPA1; and 400 to 480 for DPB1. Four to six DR-DQ haplotypes were handled as single units for association and clustering, since linkage in the cohort was strong. On average, over 200,000 unique TCR beta nucleotide sequences were sequenced per donor among a few hundred genotyped donors of the cohort, with roughly 18% of those sequences being non-productive. Here is what the overall study found, with its caveats: A later analysis associated 17,000 or so TCR beta sequences with specific HLA alleles at a false discovery rate of 0.05. Cytomegalovirus status was reported to be diagnosed by the classifier with high specificity and sensitivity in both the original and validation cohorts. The presence/absence analyses assumed that sequencing depth was roughly uniform across donors, and that assumption may not be true. A further reported finding was that TCR beta sequences accurately predicted the HLA-A and HLA-B alleles for most subjects in the first cohort. Several of the top co-occurrence clusters appeared to be linked to parvovirus B19, influenza, CMV and Epstein-Barr virus, according to a later analysis. Correlated functional status among segregating V segments might reflect linkage disequilibrium, but an unknown experimental factor could not be ruled out. The study gave a list of about 160 TCR beta chains associated with cytomegalovirus. According to a later analysis, most CMV-associated TCR beta chains appeared to be HLA-restricted, and the HLA associations seemed to be driven largely by CMV exposure. In an earlier analysis of under 600 of the donors, most TCR beta V segments were observed in productive rearrangements about 90% or about 30% of the time, broadly matching IMGT annotations. CMV serostatus was the only immune exposure information available for the cohort. While some public TCRs were present in many individuals, most TCR sequences turned up only very rarely across donors. Because counts were too low, roughly 17 rarely observed V segments, including chromosome 9 orphons, were left out of the earlier analysis of 587 of the donors. It was suggested by the authors that the approach could potentially be generalized to other disease states and immunological phenotypes. A later analysis found that HLA-associated TCR beta chains were more clonally expanded and had lower generation probabilities than equally common non-associated chains. In vitro tests confirmed that a few of the cytomegalovirus-associated TCR beta chains recognize cytomegalovirus antigens. When HLA alleles, especially DR and DQ, strongly co-occurred, attributing TCR associations to individual alleles was difficult. In a later genetic analysis, fewer N-insertions in productive TCRs were reported among donors in an Asian-associated ancestry cluster than the roughly 700-donor mean. A cluster of highly shared sequence variants was judged likely to be a technical artifact of the sequencing pipeline. A later genetic analysis associated a missense DCLRE1C variant with V-gene and J-gene trimming of TCR beta chains, and an independent cohort replicated the association. According to a later analysis, TCR association rates differed among HLA loci, with DRB1 alleles showing the most associated TCRs and HLA-C alleles showing the fewest. The cohort was sequenced for TCR beta chains only, and without alpha or paired-chain data the features that could be detected were limited. Because some donors lacked HLA typing at each locus, the association tests relied only on the typed subset. Some IMGT-functional V segments, including TRBV6-2 and TRBV6-3, could not be told apart with the 87-base-pair reads, so those segments were excluded.

Turning to this clone: Its antigen target is currently unknown. It has no much larger one-base neighbor in the sample; base qualities were not kept.

Receptors were amplified or captured by the immunoSEQ multiplex PCR assay. For the multiplex PCR, a mixture combining 60 forward primers for TCR Vbeta segments and 13 reverse primers for TCR Jbeta segments was used. A multiplex PCR assay on genomic DNA amplified the CDR3 region of rearranged TCR beta genes. The Illumina HiSeq System was used to sequence the amplified TCR beta libraries as 87-base-pair reads. The authors' analysis ran thus. Across the roughly 600 repertoires, a later analysis counted tens of millions of unique TCR beta chains, around 11 million of which were shared by at least two donors. To remove PCR and sequencing errors, raw reads were error-corrected and collapsed into unique sequences using a nearest-neighbor algorithm that merged closely related sequences. CDR3 sequences were aligned to IMGT reference sequences to assign V, D and J gene segments. For a sequence to be retained, a match of at least six nucleotides was required to both a V gene segment and a J gene segment. Rearrangements were classified as productive when the CDR3 lacked stop codons and remained in frame with V and J, and all other rearrangements were classified as non-productive. Following IMGT convention, CDR3 was defined as the stretch from the second conserved V-encoded cysteine to the conserved J-encoded phenylalanine. Sequences without an unambiguous match to a single V gene segment were excluded from the earlier analysis of 587 of the donors. In an earlier analysis of around 590 of the donors, a V segment was called functional when productive rearrangements were above 56.7%, and segregating when the standard deviation between donors exceeded 5%. To diagnose cytomegalovirus status from the catalog of TCR beta chain sequences, a statistical classification framework was built. A later analysis assigned V and J genes by comparing TCR nucleotide sequences with IMGT/GENE-DB human TR gene sequences. The TCRdist pipeline was used in a later analysis to assign CDR3 sequences and most-parsimonious VDJ recombination scenarios. In a later analysis, every TCR beta chain was defined by the combination of its CDR3 amino acid sequence and its V-gene family, and reads without a unique V-gene family were dropped. To address suspected cross-contamination and a sequencing artifact, a later analysis removed approximately 590 highly shared, low-generation-probability nucleotide sequences. In a later analysis, a clonal expansion index for each public chain was calculated from normalized within-repertoire ranks of inferred template counts. Generation probabilities in a later analysis came from a VDJ recombination model fitted to out-of-frame rearrangements, and those results were checked against IGoR. In a later analysis, TCR-TCR, TCR-HLA and TCR-CMV co-occurrence was scored with hypergeometric tests, and a repertoire-size bias correction was applied to TCR pairs. In a later analysis, false discovery rates were estimated by permuting HLA or CMV assignments 20 times. In a later analysis, co-occurring TCRs were grouped using DBSCAN, with TCRdist sequence similarity added in when clustering inside HLA-allele-positive subsets. Co-occurrence clustering excluded repertoires with fewer than 30,000 or more than 120,000 public chains, plus five with anomalous nucleotide sharing. TCRdb stores this immuneACCESS table with in-frame sequences only. Part of the clones is absent; in the studies checked, under half of the shortfall reflects unresolved V genes, and no reason is known for the rest. V, J and clone size are taken as reported in that table, and D and trimming were inferred from the DNA itself. In all, the sample holds around 120,000 clones, and roughly 82% of those were seen once. Jointly, the top ten make up around 4% of the sample.

The cohort comprised 670 or so healthy bone marrow donors. At the time of sampling, every cohort member was nominally healthy, though immune exposures that went unrecorded were likely present. CMV serostatus was positive for approximately 300 and negative for about 55% of the 666 cohort members, and was not recorded for this donor. A peripheral blood sample was provided by each donor, and peripheral blood mononuclear cells were used for TCR beta sequencing. The Qiagen DNeasy Blood Extraction Kit was used to extract genomic DNA from the blood cell samples. The CDR3 starts with the cysteine, ends with the phenylalanine, and has 17 residues. Of the read, only the CDR3 DNA is kept; its 51 bases are in frame from base 1. Germline trimming: 7 bases from V, 1 base from J; junction bases outside gene matches: 15. For CDR1 and CDR2, the germline V gene lists SQVTM and ANQGSEA.

Specimen: PBMCs. The TCR originated in a human donor in good health. The V gene is TRBV29-1 and the J gene is TRBJ2-1; 8 central bases correspond to TRBD1. Here the CDR3 is given as CSAMGRGQDGSYNEQFF. The nucleotide sequence is TGCAGCGCGATGGGCCGGGGACAGGACGGATCCTACAATGAGCAGTTCTTC.